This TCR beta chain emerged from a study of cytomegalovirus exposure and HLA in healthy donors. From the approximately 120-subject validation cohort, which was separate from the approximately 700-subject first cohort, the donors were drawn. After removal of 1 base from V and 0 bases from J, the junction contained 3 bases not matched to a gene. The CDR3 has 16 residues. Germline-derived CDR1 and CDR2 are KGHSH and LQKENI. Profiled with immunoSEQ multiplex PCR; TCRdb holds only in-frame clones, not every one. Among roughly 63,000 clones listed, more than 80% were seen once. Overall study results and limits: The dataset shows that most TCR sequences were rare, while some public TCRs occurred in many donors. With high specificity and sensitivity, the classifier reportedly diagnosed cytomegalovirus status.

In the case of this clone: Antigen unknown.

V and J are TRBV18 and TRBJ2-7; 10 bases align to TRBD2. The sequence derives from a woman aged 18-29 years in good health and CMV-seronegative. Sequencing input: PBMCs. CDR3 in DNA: TGTGCCAGCTCACCACGGACTAGCGGCCTCTCCTACGAGCAGTACTTC. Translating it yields CASSPRTSGLSYEQYF.